This TCR beta chain is drawn from a study of blood T cell repertoires in COVID-19. Study in general: Acute-phase and convalescent COVID-19 samples originated in the United States, Italy and Spain. PBMCs, B-cell-depleted T cells, or T cells provided the cDNA or gDNA that made up the material.

Some clones are missing from TCRdb's copy, which holds only in-frame ones; the method was immunoSEQ multiplex PCR. The data contain 55,000 to 75,000 clones, over 75% of them singletons. Sequencing was performed on peripheral blood. This TCR was recovered from a man in his fifties with active COVID-19.

CDR3 DNA sequence: TGTGCCAGTAGTCCCCAGACAGGGAACACTGAAGCTTTCTTT. Translating it yields CASSPQTGNTEAFF. The genes are TRBV19 and TRBJ1-1, with a tentative D call TRBD1 (6 bases). Germline V gene lookup returns CDR1 LNHDA and CDR2 SQIVND (reference sequence). V lost 5 bases and J lost 1, with 11 bases in between. This CDR3 region has 14 residues. Supplemented by reference TRBV19 and TRBJ1-1, the full variable domain reads DGGITQSPKYLFRKEGQNVTLSCEQNLNHDAMYWYRQDPGQGLRLIYYSQIVNDFQKGDIAEGYSVSREKKESFPLTVTSAQKNPTAFYLCASSPQTGNTEAFFGQGTRLTVV.